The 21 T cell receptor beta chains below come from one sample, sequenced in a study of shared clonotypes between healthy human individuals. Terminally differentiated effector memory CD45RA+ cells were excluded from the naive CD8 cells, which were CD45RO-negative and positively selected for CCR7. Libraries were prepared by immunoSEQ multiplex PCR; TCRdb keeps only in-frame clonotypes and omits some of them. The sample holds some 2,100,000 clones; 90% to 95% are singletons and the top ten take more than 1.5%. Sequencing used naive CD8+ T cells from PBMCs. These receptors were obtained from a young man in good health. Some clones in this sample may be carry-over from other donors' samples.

The chain's CDR3 is CASRPSSGSRETQYF. In DNA form, the CDR3 reads TGTGCCAGCAGACCCTCTAGCGGGTCTCGAGAGACCCAGTACTTC. The chain uses TRBV2 and TRBJ2-5; TRBD2 matches 8 bases. The V gene end was trimmed by 6 bases and the J gene end by 4 bases; junction bases not matched to a gene: 10. Germline V CDR1 and CDR2: SNHLY, FYNNEI. The CDR3 covers 15 residues.

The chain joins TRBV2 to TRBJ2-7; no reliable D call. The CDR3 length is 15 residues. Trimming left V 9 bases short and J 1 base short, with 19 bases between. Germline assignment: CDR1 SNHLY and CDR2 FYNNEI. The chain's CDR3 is CARTSFSGKSYEQYF. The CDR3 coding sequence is TGTGCCAGGACGTCCTTCAGTGGGAAATCCTACGAGCAGTACTTC. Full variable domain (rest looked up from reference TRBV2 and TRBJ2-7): EPEVTQTPSHQVTQMGQEVILRCVPISNHLYFYWYRQILGQKVEFLVSFYNNEISEKSEIFDDQFSVERPDGSNFTLKIRSTKLEDSAMYFCARTSFSGKSYEQYFGPGTRLTVT.

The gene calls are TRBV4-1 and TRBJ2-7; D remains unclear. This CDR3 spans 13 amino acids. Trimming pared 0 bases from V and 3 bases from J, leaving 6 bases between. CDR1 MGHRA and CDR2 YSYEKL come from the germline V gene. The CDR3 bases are TGCGCCAGCAGCCAAGAGACGGACTACGAGCAGTACTTC. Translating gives CASSQETDYEQYF.

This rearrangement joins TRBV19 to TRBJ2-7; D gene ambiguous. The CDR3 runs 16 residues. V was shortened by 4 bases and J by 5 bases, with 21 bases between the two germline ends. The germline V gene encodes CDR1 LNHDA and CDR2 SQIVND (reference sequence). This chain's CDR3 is CASSTPGLGFFNEQYF. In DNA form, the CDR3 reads TGTGCCAGTAGTACCCCCGGCCTTGGGTTCTTCAACGAGCAGTACTTC.

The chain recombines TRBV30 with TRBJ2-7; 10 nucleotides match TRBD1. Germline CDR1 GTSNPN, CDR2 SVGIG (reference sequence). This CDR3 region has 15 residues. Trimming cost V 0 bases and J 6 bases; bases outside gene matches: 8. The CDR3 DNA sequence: TGTGCCTGGAGTGTGTGGACAGGGGGGAGTCCCGAGCAGTACTTC. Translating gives CAWSVWTGGSPEQYF.

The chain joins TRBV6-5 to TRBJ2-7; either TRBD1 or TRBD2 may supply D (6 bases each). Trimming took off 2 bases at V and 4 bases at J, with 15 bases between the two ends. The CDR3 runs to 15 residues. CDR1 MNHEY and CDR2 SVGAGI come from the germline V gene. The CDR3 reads CASSYLRGGIYEQYF. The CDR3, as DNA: TGTGCCAGCAGTTACCTCAGGGGAGGAATTTACGAGCAGTACTTC.

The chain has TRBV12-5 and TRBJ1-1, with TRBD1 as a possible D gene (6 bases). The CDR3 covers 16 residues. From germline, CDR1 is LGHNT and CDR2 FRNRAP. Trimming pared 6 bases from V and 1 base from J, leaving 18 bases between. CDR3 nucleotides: TGTGCTAGTGGACCAACGGTGGGGGGCAAGAACACTGAAGCTTTCTTT. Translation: CASGPTVGGKNTEAFF.

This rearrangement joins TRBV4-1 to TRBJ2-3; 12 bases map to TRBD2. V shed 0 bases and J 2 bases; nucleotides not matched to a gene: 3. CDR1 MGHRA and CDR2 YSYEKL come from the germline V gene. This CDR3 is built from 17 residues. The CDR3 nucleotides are TGCGCCAGCAGCCAAGAGGGACTAGCGGGTATCACAGATACGCAGTATTTT. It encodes CASSQEGLAGITDTQYF.

The CDR3 spells CASNLERTPDEQYF. CDR3 DNA sequence: TGCGCCAGCAACCTTGAAAGGACGCCGGACGAGCAGTACTTC. The V and J genes are TRBV5-1 and TRBJ2-7; D not resolved. The V end lost 6 bases, the J end lost 5 bases, and 18 bases lay between the germline ends. CDR1 and CDR2 (germline): SGHRS, YFSETQ. The CDR3 contains 14 residues. Full variable domain (missing parts from reference TRBV5-1 and TRBJ2-7): KAGVTQTPRYLIKTRGQQVTLSCSPISGHRSVSWYQQTPGQGLQFLFEYFSETQRNKGNFPGRFSGRQFSNSRSEMNVSTLELGDSALYLCASNLERTPDEQYFGPGTRLTVT.

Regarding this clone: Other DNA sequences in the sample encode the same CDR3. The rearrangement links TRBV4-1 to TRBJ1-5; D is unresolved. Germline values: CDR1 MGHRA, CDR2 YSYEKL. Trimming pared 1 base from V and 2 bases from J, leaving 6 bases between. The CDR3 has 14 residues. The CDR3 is CASSQGQGNQPQHF. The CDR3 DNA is TGCGCCAGCAGCCAAGGGCAGGGCAATCAGCCCCAGCATTTT.

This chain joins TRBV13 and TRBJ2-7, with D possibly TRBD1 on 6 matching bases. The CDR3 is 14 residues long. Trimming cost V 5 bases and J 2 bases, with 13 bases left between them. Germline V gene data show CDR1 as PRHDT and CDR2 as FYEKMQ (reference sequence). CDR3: CASSDNRDAYEQYF. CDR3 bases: TGTGCCAGCAGCGACAACAGGGACGCCTACGAGCAGTACTTC.

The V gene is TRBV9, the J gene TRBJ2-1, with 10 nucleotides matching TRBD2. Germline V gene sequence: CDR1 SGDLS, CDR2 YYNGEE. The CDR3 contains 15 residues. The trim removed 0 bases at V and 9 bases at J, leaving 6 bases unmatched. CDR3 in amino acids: CASSVASGSGGEQFF. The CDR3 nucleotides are TGTGCCAGCAGCGTAGCTAGCGGGAGCGGCGGTGAGCAGTTCTTC.

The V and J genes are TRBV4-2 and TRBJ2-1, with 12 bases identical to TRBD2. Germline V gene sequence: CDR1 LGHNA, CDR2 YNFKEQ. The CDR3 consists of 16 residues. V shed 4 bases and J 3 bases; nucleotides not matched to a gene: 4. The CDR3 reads CASSPSGRVVYNEQFF. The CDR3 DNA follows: TGTGCCAGCAGCCCTAGCGGGAGGGTAGTCTACAATGAGCAGTTCTTC.

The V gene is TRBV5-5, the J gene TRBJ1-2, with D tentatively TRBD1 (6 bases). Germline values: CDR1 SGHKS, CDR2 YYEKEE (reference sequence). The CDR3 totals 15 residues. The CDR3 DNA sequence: TGTGCAGGCCAGCCCAGGGACACCTCTAACTATGGCTACACCTTC. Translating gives CAGQPRDTSNYGYTF.

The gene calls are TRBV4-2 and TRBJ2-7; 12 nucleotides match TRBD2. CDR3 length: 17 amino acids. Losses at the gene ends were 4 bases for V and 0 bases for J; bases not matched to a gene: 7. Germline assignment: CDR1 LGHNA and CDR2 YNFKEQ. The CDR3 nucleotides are TGTGCCAGCAGCCGAGGGACTAGCGGGCCTAGCTCCTACGAGCAGTACTTC. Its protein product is CASSRGTSGPSSYEQYF.

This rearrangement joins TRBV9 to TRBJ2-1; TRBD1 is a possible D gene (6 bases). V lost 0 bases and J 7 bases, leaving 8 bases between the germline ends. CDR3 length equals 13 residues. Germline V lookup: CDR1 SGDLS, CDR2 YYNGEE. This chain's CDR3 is CASSVVQGNEQFF. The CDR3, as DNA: TGTGCCAGCAGCGTAGTCCAGGGGAATGAGCAGTTCTTC.

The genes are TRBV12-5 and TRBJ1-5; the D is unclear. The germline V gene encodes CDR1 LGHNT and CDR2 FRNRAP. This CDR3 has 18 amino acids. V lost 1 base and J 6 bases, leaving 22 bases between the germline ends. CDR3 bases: TGTGCTAGTGGTTTGGATAGGGCTGTTCCTGCGGGTGCTCAGCCCCAGCATTTT. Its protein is CASGLDRAVPAGAQPQHF.

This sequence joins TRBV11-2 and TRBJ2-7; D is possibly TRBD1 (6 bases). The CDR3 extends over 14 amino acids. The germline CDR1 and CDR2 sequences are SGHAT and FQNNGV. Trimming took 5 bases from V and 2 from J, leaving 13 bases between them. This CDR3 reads CASSPLRGTYEQYF. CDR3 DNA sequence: TGTGCCAGCAGCCCCCTCAGGGGAACCTACGAGCAGTACTTC.

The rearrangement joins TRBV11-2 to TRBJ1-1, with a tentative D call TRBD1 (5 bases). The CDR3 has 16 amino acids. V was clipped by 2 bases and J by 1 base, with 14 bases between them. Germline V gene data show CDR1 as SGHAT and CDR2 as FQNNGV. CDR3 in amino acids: CASSLMGGGRNTEAFF. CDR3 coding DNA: TGTGCCAGCAGCTTAATGGGGGGAGGGAGGAACACTGAAGCTTTCTTT. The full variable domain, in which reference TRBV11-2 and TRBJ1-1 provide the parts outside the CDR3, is EAGVAQSPRYKIIEKRQSVAFWCNPISGHATLYWYQQILGQGPKLLIQFQNNGVVDDSQLPKDRFSAERLKGVDSTLKIQPAKLEDSAVYLCASSLMGGGRNTEAFFGQGTRLTVV.

This CDR3 reads CASSYTNGPQHF. The CDR3 DNA reads TGTGCCAGCAGTTACACGAACGGGCCCCAGCATTTT. This chain connects TRBV6-5 to TRBJ1-5; D remains unclear. With 2 bases removed from V and 9 bases from J, the gap between germline ends came to 8 bases. Germline V gene sequence: CDR1 MNHEY, CDR2 SVGAGI. The CDR3 consists of 12 residues.

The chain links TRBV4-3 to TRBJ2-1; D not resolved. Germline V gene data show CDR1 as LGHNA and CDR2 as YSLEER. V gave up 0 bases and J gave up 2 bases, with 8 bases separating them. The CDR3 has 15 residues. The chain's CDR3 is CASSQDQVTYNEQFF. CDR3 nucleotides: TGCGCCAGCAGCCAAGATCAAGTAACCTACAATGAGCAGTTCTTC.